This T cell receptor (beta chain) appears in the sequencing data of a study of blood T cell repertoires in COVID-19. Study-level information: Spain, Italy and the United States supplied samples that represented acute and convalescent COVID-19. Sample material is recorded as cDNA or gDNA derived from T cells, B-cell-depleted T cells, or PBMCs.

Methods used by the authors: How many nucleated cells were present was estimated from reference gene primer amplification. Repertoires were generated with immunoSEQ multiplex PCR, while TCRdb's copy carries only in-frame clones and drops some. The V and J calls and clone size were taken over from that table, and D and trimming were inferred from the DNA. Among about 87,000 clones listed, 70% to 85% were seen once. The CDR3 is 14 amino acids. Looked up from germline, CDR1 is SGHNT and CDR2 is YYREEE (reference sequence). With 5 bases clipped from V and 2 bases from J, the junction kept 6 bases outside the gene matches. A Seattle source enrolled patients during active infection and followed them longitudinally.

This sequence originates from a woman of 80 years or more with COVID-19, enrolled during active disease. The specimen sequenced was peripheral blood. This sequence joins TRBV5-4 and TRBJ2-5, with TRBD1 matching 7 bases. As DNA, the CDR3 is TGTGCCAGCAGTCCCGGGACAGATCAAGAGACCCAGTACTTC. Its translation is CASSPGTDQETQYF.